This T cell receptor (beta chain) stems from a study of blood T cell repertoires in COVID-19. Study-level background: Italy, Spain and the United States were the sources of the convalescent and acute COVID-19 samples. From T cells, B-cell-depleted T cells, or PBMCs came the material, which was cDNA or gDNA.

V was clipped by 3 bases and J by 5 bases; unmatched bases: 10. Looked up from germline, CDR1 is SEHNR and CDR2 is FQNEAQ (reference sequence). The CDR3 sequence is 18 residues long. How the authors handled the data: Estimation of nucleated cell counts relied on the amplification of reference gene primers. TCRdb's table, derived via immunoSEQ multiplex PCR, lists solely in-frame clones and lacks some. V and J calls and clone size follow that table, whereas D and trimming were derived from the DNA. The table has some 120,000 clones, 85% to 90% seen once; the top ten hold 0.7% to 0.9%. The clonotype originates from a woman between 50 and 59 years old with active or convalescent COVID-19. Material: peripheral blood. The chain has TRBV7-9 and TRBJ2-2; 12 positions agree with TRBD2. The CDR3 region is CASSFPRTSGMGTGELFF. The CDR3 nucleotides read TGTGCCAGCAGCTTTCCTCGGACTAGCGGGATGGGGACCGGGGAGCTGTTTTTT.